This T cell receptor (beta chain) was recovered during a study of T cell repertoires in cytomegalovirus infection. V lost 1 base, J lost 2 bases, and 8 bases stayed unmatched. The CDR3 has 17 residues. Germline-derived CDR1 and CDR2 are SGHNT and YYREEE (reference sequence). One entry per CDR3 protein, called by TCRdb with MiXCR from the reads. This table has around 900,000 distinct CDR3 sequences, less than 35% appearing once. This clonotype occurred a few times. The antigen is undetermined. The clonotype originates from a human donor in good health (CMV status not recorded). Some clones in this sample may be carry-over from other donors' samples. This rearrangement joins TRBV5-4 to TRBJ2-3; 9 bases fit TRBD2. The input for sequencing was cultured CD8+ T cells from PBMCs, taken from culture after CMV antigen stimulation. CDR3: CASSLFYLAGSTDTQYF. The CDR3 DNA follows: TGTGCCAGCAGCTTGTTTTACCTAGCGGGGTCCACAGATACGCAGTATTTT.